These 29 T cell receptor beta chains were sequenced from one sample in a study of siplizumab effects on memory and regulatory T cells. Profiled with immunoSEQ multiplex PCR; TCRdb holds only in-frame clones, not every one. Here the sample spans fewer than 120,000 clones, roughly 92% being singletons. Sample: CD4+ T cells sorted from blood. The receptors here all came from a human donor in good health.

The genes are TRBV5-4 and TRBJ1-1; 7 positions match TRBD1. Trimming at V came to 4 bases and at J to 11 bases, leaving 8 bases not matched to a gene. The length of the CDR3 is 12 residues. The V gene's germline CDR1 is SGHNT and CDR2 YYREEE (reference sequence). CDR3 loop: CASSQKGAGAFF. As DNA, the CDR3 is TGTGCCAGCAGCCAGAAGGGGGCGGGTGCTTTCTTT.

The genes are TRBV9 and TRBJ2-6; D remains unclear. V was pared by 2 bases and J by 2 bases, with 8 bases between. This CDR3 is built from 15 residues. CDR1 and CDR2 (germline): SGDLS, YYNGEE. This chain's CDR3 is CASSVADTGANVLTF. The CDR3 DNA reads as TGTGCCAGCAGCGTTGCAGATACTGGGGCCAACGTCCTGACTTTC.

This chain joins TRBV10-3 and TRBJ2-1; 9 bases are shared with TRBD1. Trimming took 10 bases from V and 7 from J; bases not matched to a gene: 5. Germline V gives CDR1 ENHRY, CDR2 SYGVKD. The CDR3 spans 12 residues. For the CDR3, the DNA is TGTGCCACCCGGGACAGGGCGAATGAGCAGTTCTTC. The encoded protein is CATRDRANEQFF.

Only one count was recorded for this clone. CDR3 DNA: TGTGCCAGCAGGAGGACAGGGAGATACGAGCAGTACTTC. This translates into CASRRTGRYEQYF. The V and J genes are TRBV6-5 and TRBJ2-7; TRBD1 matches 8 bases. This CDR3 contains 13 residues. Trimming took 6 bases from V and 4 from J; bases not matched to a gene: 5. The germline CDR1 and CDR2 sequences are MNHEY and SVGAGI.

The rearrangement uses TRBV7-9 and TRBJ2-7; D might be TRBD2 (6 bases). Germline V gene sequence: CDR1 SEHNR, CDR2 FQNEAQ (reference sequence). V shed 5 bases and J shed 5 bases, with 16 bases lying between them. The CDR3 spans 14 residues. The DNA of the CDR3 is TGTGCCAGCAGCCCGTGGGGGGACCGGGACGAGCAGTACTTC. Its translation: CASSPWGDRDEQYF.

This clone appeared once. The gene calls are TRBV29-1 and TRBJ1-1; D uncertain. CDR3 length: 13 amino acids. Per the germline V gene, CDR1 is SQVTM and CDR2 is ANQGSEA. The V end lost 7 bases, the J end lost 2 bases, and 14 bases lay between the germline ends. CDR3 sequence: CSALQVANTEAFF. CDR3 in DNA: TGCAGCGCTCTCCAGGTGGCTAACACTGAAGCTTTCTTT.

The rearrangement uses TRBV5-4 and TRBJ1-2; TRBD1 aligns across 7 bases. The V segment lost 0 bases and the J segment 4 bases; nucleotides outside the gene matches: 0. Germline CDR1 reads SGHNT; CDR2 reads YYREEE (reference sequence). The CDR3 is 13 residues long. CDR3 DNA: TGTGCCAGCAGCTTGGCAGGGGGCTATGGCTACACCTTC. This codes for CASSLAGGYGYTF.

This clone was detected only once. This rearrangement joins TRBV2 to TRBJ1-1, with TRBD1 as a possible D gene (6 bases). The germline V gene encodes CDR1 SNHLY and CDR2 FYNNEI. The CDR3 has 15 residues. The V end was cut by 6 bases, the J end by 0 bases, with 14 bases between. CDR3 in amino acids: CASRYGQNMNTEAFF. The CDR3 nucleotides read TGTGCCAGCAGATACGGACAGAACATGAACACTGAAGCTTTCTTT.

This rearrangement joins TRBV6-5 to TRBJ1-5; no definite D call. The V and J ends lost 0 bases and 5 bases respectively, with 8 bases between them. CDR3 length equals 14 residues. Germline V gene lookup returns CDR1 MNHEY and CDR2 SVGAGI. This CDR3 is CASSYSKGDQPQHF. The CDR3 region has the DNA TGTGCCAGCAGTTACTCGAAGGGCGATCAGCCCCAGCATTTT.

The genes are TRBV11-1 and TRBJ2-1, with 12 bases aligning to TRBD2. Germline CDR1 is SGHAT and CDR2 is FQDESV (reference sequence). V shed 0 bases, J shed 8 bases, and the junction held 8 bases outside the gene matches. The CDR3 length is 17 residues. As DNA, the CDR3 is TGTGCCAGCAGCTTAGCGTCTACTAGCGGGAGGAGCGATGAGCAGTTCTTC. Protein: CASSLASTSGRSDEQFF.

The chain couples TRBV5-1 to TRBJ2-3; 14 bases align to TRBD2. CDR1 is SGHRS, CDR2 YFSETQ, per germline. With V trimmed by 2 bases and J by 6 bases, 2 bases remained unmatched. The CDR3 consists of 15 residues. The CDR3 sequence: CASSFGTSGSDTQYF. CDR3 DNA sequence: TGCGCCAGCAGCTTCGGGACTAGCGGGAGCGATACGCAGTATTTT.

This sequence joins TRBV23-1 and TRBJ1-6, with D maybe TRBD1 (5 bases). Being an ORF, TRBV23-1 has a function that is uncertain. Deletions cut 3 bases from V and 9 bases from J, with 18 bases between. This CDR3 is 16 amino acids long. CDR3 amino acids: CASSQTLGVPCSPLHF. In DNA form, the CDR3 reads TGCGCCAGCAGTCAGACCCTGGGGGTACCGTGTTCACCCCTCCACTTT.

This clone showed up just a few times. This rearrangement joins TRBV4-1 to TRBJ1-3, with D possibly matching TRBD1 (5 bases). The CDR3 loop spans 14 amino acids. CDR1 MGHRA and CDR2 YSYEKL come from the germline V gene. Trimming stripped 1 base from V and 3 bases from J, with 7 bases between. CDR3 coding DNA: TGCGCCAGCAGCCAAGTGGGGGGTGGAAACACCATATATTTT. Encoded protein: CASSQVGGGNTIYF.

This chain uses TRBV18 with TRBJ2-3, with D perhaps TRBD1 (5 bases). This CDR3 comprises 12 residues. The V gene lost 0 bases and the J gene lost 10 bases, with 8 bases spanning the gap. CDR1 is KGHSH, CDR2 LQKENI, per germline. In nucleotides, the CDR3 is TGTGCCAGCTCACCACCAGTAGGGGCGCAGTATTTT. This encodes CASSPPVGAQYF.

The chain employs TRBV11-2 and TRBJ2-7; TRBD1 is a possible D gene (6 bases). V was pared by 4 bases and J by 2 bases, with 18 bases between. This CDR3 region has 16 residues. The V gene's germline CDR1 is SGHAT and CDR2 FQNNGV. The CDR3 reads CASSSVKVPGAYEQYF. The CDR3, as DNA: TGTGCCAGCAGCTCCGTAAAAGTTCCAGGGGCCTACGAGCAGTACTTC.

This chain joins TRBV2 and TRBJ2-5; 8 bases map to TRBD1. The ends lost 0 bases at V and 9 bases at J; junction bases unmatched: 3. The CDR3 contains 13 residues. Germline values: CDR1 SNHLY, CDR2 FYNNEI. CDR3 region: CASSEATGAAQYF. The CDR3, as DNA: TGTGCCAGCAGTGAAGCGACAGGGGCGGCCCAGTACTTC.

The rearrangement uses TRBV28 and TRBJ1-2; D unclear. Germline CDR1 reads MDHEN; CDR2 reads SYDVKM. The CDR3 has 12 residues. Trimming removed 3 bases at V and 5 bases at J, with 7 bases between. CDR3 in amino acids: CASSLGFYGYTF. CDR3 bases: TGTGCCAGCAGTTTGGGATTTTATGGCTACACCTTC.

The CDR3 protein is CATSRGGSDYGYTF. The CDR3 coding sequence is TGTGCCACCAGCAGGGGCGGTAGCGACTATGGCTACACCTTC. The gene calls are TRBV15 and TRBJ1-2; D uncertain. This CDR3 is built from 14 residues. Trimming took 3 bases from V and 3 from J, leaving 11 bases between them. Looked up from germline, CDR1 is LNHNV and CDR2 is YYDKDF (reference sequence).

The chain has TRBV5-1 and TRBJ2-7; possible D gene TRBD2, 6 bases. Germline values: CDR1 SGHRS, CDR2 YFSETQ. This CDR3 contains 16 residues. The V gene lost 2 bases and the J gene lost 5 bases, with 20 bases spanning the gap. The CDR3 DNA follows: TGCGCCAGCAGCTTCTTAGCGGTTCAAGCATGGGACGAGCAGTACTTC. It codes for CASSFLAVQAWDEQYF.

The chain uses TRBV2 and TRBJ2-7; a weak D match, TRBD2 (7 bases). Germline V gives CDR1 SNHLY, CDR2 FYNNEI. V was cut by 6 bases and J by 6 bases, with 18 bases left in between. CDR3 length: 14 residues. The CDR3 here is CASRDYKGGGEQYF. CDR3 nucleotides: TGTGCCAGCAGGGATTACAAGGGAGGGGGCGAGCAGTACTTC.

The chain couples TRBV6-1 to TRBJ1-5; D is perhaps TRBD1 (5 bases). The germline CDR1 and CDR2 sequences are MNHNS and SASEGT. Trimming left V 6 bases short and J 6 bases short, with 9 bases between. This CDR3 comprises 12 residues. The CDR3: CASRQDFQPQHF. CDR3 bases: TGTGCCAGCAGACAGGACTTTCAGCCCCAGCATTTT.

The genes are TRBV5-4 and TRBJ2-3, with unresolved D. The germline V gene encodes CDR1 SGHNT and CDR2 YYREEE (reference sequence). V was pared by 0 bases and J by 2 bases, with 7 bases between. The CDR3 totals 14 residues. The CDR3 spells CASSLARITDTQYF. The CDR3 bases are TGTGCCAGCAGCTTGGCCCGGATCACAGATACGCAGTATTTT.

V usage is TRBV4-1 and J usage is TRBJ1-1; no definite D call. With 0 bases removed from V and 7 bases from J, the gap between germline ends came to 9 bases. Germline V lookup: CDR1 MGHRA, CDR2 YSYEKL. This CDR3 has 13 amino acids. CDR3 region: CASSQDSRSEAFF. As DNA, the CDR3 is TGCGCCAGCAGCCAAGATTCCAGGAGTGAAGCTTTCTTT.

This chain links TRBV11-2 with TRBJ1-1; D call uncertain. The CDR3 has 12 amino acids. Per the germline V gene, CDR1 is SGHAT and CDR2 is FQNNGV. The ends were cut back, 4 bases at V and 7 bases at J, with 10 bases in the middle. CDR3 DNA: TGTGCCAGCAGCTCATCAAGGATTGAAGCTTTCTTT. As protein: CASSSSRIEAFF. Full variable domain (missing parts from reference TRBV11-2 and TRBJ1-1): EAGVAQSPRYKIIEKRQSVAFWCNPISGHATLYWYQQILGQGPKLLIQFQNNGVVDDSQLPKDRFSAERLKGVDSTLKIQPAKLEDSAVYLCASSSSRIEAFFGQGTRLTVV.

The J gene is TRBJ1-2, the V gene TRBV27; the match to TRBD1 covers 10 bases. Germline V gives CDR1 MNHEY, CDR2 SMNVEV (reference sequence). Trimming at V came to 5 bases and at J to 4 bases, leaving 4 bases not matched to a gene. The CDR3 sequence is 14 residues long. The CDR3: CASSRGQGSYGYTF. For the CDR3, the DNA is TGTGCCAGCAGTCGGGGACAGGGGAGCTATGGCTACACCTTC.

The chain combines TRBV7-9 with TRBJ2-1; D is unclear. Germline V gene sequence: CDR1 SEHNR, CDR2 FQNEAQ (reference sequence). Trimming took off 6 bases at V and 5 bases at J, with 8 bases between the two ends. This CDR3 has 12 amino acids. CDR3 loop: CASRDYNNEQFF. DNA of the CDR3: TGTGCCAGCAGGGATTATAACAATGAGCAGTTCTTC.

In DNA, the CDR3 is TGTGCCAGCTCACCCTATCCCCAGGGAGGGACTGAAGCTTTCTTT. Translated: CASSPYPQGGTEAFF. The genes are TRBV18 and TRBJ1-1; a weak D match, TRBD1 (5 bases). The CDR3 covers 15 residues. CDR1 and CDR2 from the germline V gene are KGHSH and LQKENI. Trimming pared 3 bases from V and 5 bases from J, leaving 16 bases between.

The V and J genes are TRBV7-8 and TRBJ2-7, with TRBD1 matching over 7 bases. CDR3 length: 14 residues. Germline assignment: CDR1 SGHVS and CDR2 FQNEAQ. Unmatched junction bases numbered 5, after V lost 5 bases and J lost 1 base. This CDR3 is CASSTSTGSYEQYF. CDR3 bases: TGTGCCAGCAGCACGTCGACAGGGTCCTACGAGCAGTACTTC.

This clone was observed a handful of times. This chain uses TRBV2 with TRBJ1-1; D gene ambiguous. Germline V lookup: CDR1 SNHLY, CDR2 FYNNEI. The CDR3 spans 13 residues. The V and J ends lost 7 bases and 0 bases respectively, with 9 bases between them. The CDR3 sequence: CASNQKVNTEAFF. In nucleotides, the CDR3 is TGTGCCAGCAACCAGAAAGTGAACACTGAAGCTTTCTTT.